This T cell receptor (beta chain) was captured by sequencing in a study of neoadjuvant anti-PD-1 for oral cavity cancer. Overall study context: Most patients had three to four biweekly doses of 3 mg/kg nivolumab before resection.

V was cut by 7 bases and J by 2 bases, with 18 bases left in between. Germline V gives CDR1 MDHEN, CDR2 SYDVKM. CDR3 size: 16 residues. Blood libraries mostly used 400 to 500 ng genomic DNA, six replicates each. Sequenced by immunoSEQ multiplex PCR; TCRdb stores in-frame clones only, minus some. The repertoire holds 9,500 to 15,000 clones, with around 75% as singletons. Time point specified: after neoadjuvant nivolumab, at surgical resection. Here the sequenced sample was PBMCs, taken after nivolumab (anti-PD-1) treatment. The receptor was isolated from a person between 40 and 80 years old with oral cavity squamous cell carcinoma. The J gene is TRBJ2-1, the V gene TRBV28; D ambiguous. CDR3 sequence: CASTSLDHYPYNEQFF. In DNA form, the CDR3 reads TGTGCCAGCACCTCACTCGACCACTATCCCTACAATGAGCAGTTCTTC.